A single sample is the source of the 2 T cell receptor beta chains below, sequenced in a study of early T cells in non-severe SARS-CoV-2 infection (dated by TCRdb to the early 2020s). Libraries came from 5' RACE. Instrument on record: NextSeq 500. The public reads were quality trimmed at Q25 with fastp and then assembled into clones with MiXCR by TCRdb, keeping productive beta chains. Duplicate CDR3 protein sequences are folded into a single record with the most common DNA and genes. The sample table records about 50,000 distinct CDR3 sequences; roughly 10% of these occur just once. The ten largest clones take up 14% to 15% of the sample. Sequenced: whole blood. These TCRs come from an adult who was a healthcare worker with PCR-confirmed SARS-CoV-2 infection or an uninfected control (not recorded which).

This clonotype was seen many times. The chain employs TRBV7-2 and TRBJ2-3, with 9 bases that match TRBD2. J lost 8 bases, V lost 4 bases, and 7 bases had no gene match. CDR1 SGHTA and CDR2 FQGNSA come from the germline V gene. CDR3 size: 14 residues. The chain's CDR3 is CASSSGLASGTQYF. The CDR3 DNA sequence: TGTGCCAGCAGCTCGGGACTAGCAAGCGGTACGCAGTATTTT.

The CDR3 region has the DNA TGTGCCAGCAGACCGGGACAGTGGAATCAGCCCCAGCATTTT. Translating it yields CASRPGQWNQPQHF. This rearrangement joins TRBV27 to TRBJ1-5, with 7 bases matching TRBD1. Germline V gene sequence: CDR1 MNHEY, CDR2 SMNVEV (reference sequence). V dropped 6 bases and J dropped 4; count of bases not matched to a gene: 6. The CDR3 has 14 amino acids.